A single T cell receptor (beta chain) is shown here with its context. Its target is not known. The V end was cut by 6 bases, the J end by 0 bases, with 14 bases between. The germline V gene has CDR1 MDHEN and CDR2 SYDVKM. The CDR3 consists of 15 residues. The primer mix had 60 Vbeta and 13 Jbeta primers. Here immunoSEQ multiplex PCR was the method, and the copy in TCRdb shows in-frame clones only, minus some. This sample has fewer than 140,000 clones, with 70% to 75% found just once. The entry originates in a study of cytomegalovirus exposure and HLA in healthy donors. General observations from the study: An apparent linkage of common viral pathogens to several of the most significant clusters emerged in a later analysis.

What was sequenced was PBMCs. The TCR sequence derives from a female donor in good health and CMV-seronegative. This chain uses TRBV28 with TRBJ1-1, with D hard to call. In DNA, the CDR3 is TGTGCCAGCAGGCCCCGGGAAATCATGAACACTGAAGCTTTCTTT. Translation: CASRPREIMNTEAFF. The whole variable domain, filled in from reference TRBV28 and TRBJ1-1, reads DVKVTQSSRYLVKRTGEKVFLECVQDMDHENMFWYRQDPGLGLRLIYFSYDVKMKEKGDIPEGYSVSREKKERFSLILESASTNQTSMYLCASRPREIMNTEAFFGQGTRLTVV.